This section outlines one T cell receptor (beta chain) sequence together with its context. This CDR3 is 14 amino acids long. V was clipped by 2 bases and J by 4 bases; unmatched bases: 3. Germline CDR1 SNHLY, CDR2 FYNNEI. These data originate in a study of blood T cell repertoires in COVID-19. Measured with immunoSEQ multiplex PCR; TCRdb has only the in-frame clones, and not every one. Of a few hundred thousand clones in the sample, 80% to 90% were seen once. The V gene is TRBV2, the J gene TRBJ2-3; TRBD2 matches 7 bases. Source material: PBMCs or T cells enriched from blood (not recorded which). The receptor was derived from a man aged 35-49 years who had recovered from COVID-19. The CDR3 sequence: CASSEWGGSDTQYF. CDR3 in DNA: TGTGCCAGCAGTGAATGGGGGGGATCAGATACGCAGTATTTT.